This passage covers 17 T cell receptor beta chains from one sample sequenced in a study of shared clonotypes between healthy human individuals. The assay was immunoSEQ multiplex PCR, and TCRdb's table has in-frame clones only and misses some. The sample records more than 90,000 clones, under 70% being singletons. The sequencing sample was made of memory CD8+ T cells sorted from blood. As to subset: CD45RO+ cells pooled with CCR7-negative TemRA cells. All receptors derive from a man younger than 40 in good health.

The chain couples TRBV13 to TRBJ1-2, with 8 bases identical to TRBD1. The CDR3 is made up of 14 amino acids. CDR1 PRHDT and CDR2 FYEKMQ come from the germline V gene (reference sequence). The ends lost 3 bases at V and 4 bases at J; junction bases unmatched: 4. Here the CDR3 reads CASSFWDRIYGYTF. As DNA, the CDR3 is TGTGCCAGCAGCTTTTGGGACAGGATCTATGGCTACACCTTC. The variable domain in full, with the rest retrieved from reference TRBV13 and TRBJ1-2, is AAGVIQSPRHLIKEKRETATLKCYPIPRHDTVYWYQQGPGQDPQFLISFYEKMQSDKGSIPDRFSAQQFSDYHSELNMSSLELGDSALYFCASSFWDRIYGYTFGSGTRLTVV.

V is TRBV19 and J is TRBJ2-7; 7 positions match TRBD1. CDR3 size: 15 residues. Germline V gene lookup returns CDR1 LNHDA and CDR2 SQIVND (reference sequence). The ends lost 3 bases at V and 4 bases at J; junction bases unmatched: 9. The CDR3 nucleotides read TGTGCCAGTAGTATCCACAGGGGAATGAAATACGAGCAGTACTTC. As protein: CASSIHRGMKYEQYF. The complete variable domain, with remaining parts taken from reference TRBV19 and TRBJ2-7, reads DGGITQSPKYLFRKEGQNVTLSCEQNLNHDAMYWYRQDPGQGLRLIYYSQIVNDFQKGDIAEGYSVSREKKESFPLTVTSAQKNPTAFYLCASSIHRGMKYEQYFGPGTRLTVT.

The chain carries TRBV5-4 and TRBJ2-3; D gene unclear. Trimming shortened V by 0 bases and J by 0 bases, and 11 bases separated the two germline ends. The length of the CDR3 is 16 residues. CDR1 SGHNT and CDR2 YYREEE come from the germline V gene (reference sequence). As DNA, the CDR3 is TGTGCCAGCAGCTTGGAGGGCAGCCGTAGCACAGATACGCAGTATTTT. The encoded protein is CASSLEGSRSTDTQYF.

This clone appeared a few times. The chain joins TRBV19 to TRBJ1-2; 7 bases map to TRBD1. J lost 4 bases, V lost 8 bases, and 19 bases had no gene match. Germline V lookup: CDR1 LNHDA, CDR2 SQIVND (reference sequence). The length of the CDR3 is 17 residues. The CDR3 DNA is TGTGCCAGTCATTCAGATTTGGGACAGAGATTTCTCTATGGCTACACCTTC. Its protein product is CASHSDLGQRFLYGYTF.

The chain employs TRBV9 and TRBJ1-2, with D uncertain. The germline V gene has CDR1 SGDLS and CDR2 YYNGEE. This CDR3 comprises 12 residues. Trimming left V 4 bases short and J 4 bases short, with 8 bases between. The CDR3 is CASSRRRYGYTF. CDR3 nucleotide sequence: TGTGCCAGCAGCCGTCGCCGCTATGGCTACACCTTC.

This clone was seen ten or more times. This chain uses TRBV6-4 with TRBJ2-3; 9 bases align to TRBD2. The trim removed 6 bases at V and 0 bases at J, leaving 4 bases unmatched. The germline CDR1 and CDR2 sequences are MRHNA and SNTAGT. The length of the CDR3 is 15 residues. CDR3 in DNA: TGTGCCAGCAGCCGACTAGCGGATAGCACAGATACGCAGTATTTT. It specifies CASSRLADSTDTQYF.

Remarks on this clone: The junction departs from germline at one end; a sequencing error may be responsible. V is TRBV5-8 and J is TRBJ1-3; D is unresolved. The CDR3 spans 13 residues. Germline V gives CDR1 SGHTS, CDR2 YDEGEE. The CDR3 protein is CASSSLVRKIRPF. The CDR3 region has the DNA TGTGCCAGCAGCTCATTAGTCAGAAAGATCCGGCCATTT.

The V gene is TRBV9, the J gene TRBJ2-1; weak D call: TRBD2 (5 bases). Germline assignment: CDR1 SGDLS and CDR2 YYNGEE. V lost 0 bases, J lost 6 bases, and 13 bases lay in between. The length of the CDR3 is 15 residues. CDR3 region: CASSVVGLAGNEQFF. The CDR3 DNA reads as TGTGCCAGCAGCGTAGTGGGTCTAGCCGGCAATGAGCAGTTCTTC.

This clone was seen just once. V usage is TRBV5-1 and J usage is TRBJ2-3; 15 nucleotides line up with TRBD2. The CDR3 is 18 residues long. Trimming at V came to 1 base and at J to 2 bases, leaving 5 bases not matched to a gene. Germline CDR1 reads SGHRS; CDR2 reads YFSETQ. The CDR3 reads CASSLNGLAGGFTDTQYF. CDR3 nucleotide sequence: TGCGCCAGCAGCTTGAATGGACTAGCGGGAGGGTTCACAGATACGCAGTATTTT.

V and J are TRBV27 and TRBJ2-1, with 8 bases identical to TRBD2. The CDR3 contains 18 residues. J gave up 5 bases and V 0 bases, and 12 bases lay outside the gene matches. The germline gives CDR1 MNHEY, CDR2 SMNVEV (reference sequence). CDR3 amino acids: CASSLSSGMLGEDNEQFF. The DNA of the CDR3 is TGTGCCAGCAGTTTATCTAGCGGGATGCTTGGTGAAGACAATGAGCAGTTCTTC.

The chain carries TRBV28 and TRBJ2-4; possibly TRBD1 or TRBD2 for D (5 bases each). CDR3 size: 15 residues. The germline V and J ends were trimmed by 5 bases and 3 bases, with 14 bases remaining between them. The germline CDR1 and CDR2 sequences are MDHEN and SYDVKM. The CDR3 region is CASSPGFGGKNIQYF. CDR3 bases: TGTGCCAGCAGTCCAGGGTTTGGAGGCAAAAACATTCAGTACTTC.

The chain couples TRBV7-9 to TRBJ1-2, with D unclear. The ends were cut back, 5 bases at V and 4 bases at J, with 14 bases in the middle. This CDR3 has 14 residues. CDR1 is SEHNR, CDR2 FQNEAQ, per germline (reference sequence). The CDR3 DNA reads TGTGCCAGCAGCAGACATGGAAAGACCTATGGCTACACCTTC. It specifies CASSRHGKTYGYTF.

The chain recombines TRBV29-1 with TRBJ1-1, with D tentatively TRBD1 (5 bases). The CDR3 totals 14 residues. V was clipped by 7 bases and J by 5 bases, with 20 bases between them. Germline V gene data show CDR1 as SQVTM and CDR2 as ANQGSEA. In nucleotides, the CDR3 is TGCAGCGGAGAGGAGGGACGTGGGGGAACTGAAGCTTTCTTT. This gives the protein CSGEEGRGGTEAFF.

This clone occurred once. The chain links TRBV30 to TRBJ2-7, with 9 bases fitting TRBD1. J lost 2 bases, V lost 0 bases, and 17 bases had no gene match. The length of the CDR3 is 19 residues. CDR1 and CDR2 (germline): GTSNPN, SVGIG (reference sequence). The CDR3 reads CAWSVPQNRGRRRAYEQYF. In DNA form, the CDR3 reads TGTGCCTGGAGTGTACCGCAGAACAGGGGGCGTCGTCGGGCCTACGAGCAGTACTTC.

Here the CDR3 reads CASSASGRGYNEQFF. The CDR3 DNA follows: TGTGCCAGCAGTGCTAGCGGGAGGGGTTACAATGAGCAGTTCTTC. V is TRBV6-1 and J is TRBJ2-1, with 12 bases identical to TRBD2. CDR1 is MNHNS and CDR2 is SASEGT in the germline V gene. The CDR3 sequence is 15 residues long. V lost 4 bases and J lost 4; bases outside the gene matches: 2.

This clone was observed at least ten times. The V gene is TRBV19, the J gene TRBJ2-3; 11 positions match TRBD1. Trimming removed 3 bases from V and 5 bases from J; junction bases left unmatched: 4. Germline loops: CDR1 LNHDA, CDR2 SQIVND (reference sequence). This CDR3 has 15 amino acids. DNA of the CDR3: TGTGCCAGTAGTATCGGACAGGGGGCGAGAGATACGCAGTATTTT. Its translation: CASSIGQGARDTQYF. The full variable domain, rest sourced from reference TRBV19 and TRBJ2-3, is DGGITQSPKYLFRKEGQNVTLSCEQNLNHDAMYWYRQDPGQGLRLIYYSQIVNDFQKGDIAEGYSVSREKKESFPLTVTSAQKNPTAFYLCASSIGQGARDTQYFGPGTRLTVL.

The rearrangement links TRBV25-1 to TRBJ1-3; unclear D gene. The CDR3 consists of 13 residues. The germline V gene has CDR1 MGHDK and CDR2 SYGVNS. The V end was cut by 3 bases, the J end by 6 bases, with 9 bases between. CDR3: CASSEGKENTIYF. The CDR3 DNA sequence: TGTGCCAGCAGTGAGGGAAAAGAAAACACCATATATTTT.